This is a list of T cell receptor beta chains from one sample in a study of T-cell memory formation after mild COVID-19. Each CDR3 protein gets one entry after TCRdb re-called the 5' RACE reads with MiXCR. Found here are 140,000 or so distinct CDR3 sequences, roughly 19% of them singletons; the top ten hold around 2%. Sequencing was carried out using PBMCs or a T cell subset sorted from them (not recorded which). The receptors shown here come from an adult woman who had mild COVID-19 (a few samples of this study predate the infection). Cell type and time point are not known. Both conserved end residues are part of each CDR3. A D gene is named only where the DNA matches it firmly. The size of a clone is reported for some rows only, either as once, few or many, or as a class for expanded clones.

j_call v_call clone_size d_call cdr3_aa cdr3_nt
TRBJ2-1 TRBV12-3/TRBV12-4 many TRBD2 CASRRAGGPGNEQFF TGTGCCAGCAGGCGAGCGGGGGGGCCTGGGAATGAGCAGTTCTTC
TRBJ2-7 TRBV12-3/TRBV12-4 NA NA CASEGGSYEQYF TGTGCCAGCGAGGGGGGTTCCTACGAGCAGTACTTC
TRBJ2-3 TRBV20-1 NA NA CSAPRTTVEGDTQYF TGCAGTGCCCCCCGAACAACAGTAGAAGGAGATACGCAGTATTTT
TRBJ1-1 TRBV4-2 NA NA CASSQEPGTFSSTEAFF TGTGCCAGCAGCCAAGAACCCGGGACTTTCTCGAGCACTGAAGCTTTCTTT
TRBJ2-3 TRBV7-3 NA TRBD1 CASTSGQGDTQYF TGTGCCAGCACCTCCGGACAGGGGGATACGCAGTATTTT
TRBJ1-5 TRBV20-1 NA TRBD1 CSARATGLLNQPQHF TGCAGTGCTAGGGCGACAGGGCTGCTCAATCAGCCCCAGCATTTT
TRBJ2-1 TRBV30 NA NA CAGESSYNEQFF TGTGCCGGGGAGAGCTCCTACAATGAGCAGTTCTTC
TRBJ2-1 TRBV12-3/TRBV12-4 few TRBD2 CASSFASGGANEQFF TGTGCCAGCAGTTTTGCTAGCGGGGGGGCGAATGAGCAGTTCTTC
TRBJ1-2 TRBV9 many NA CASSVGRGVYGYTF TGTGCCAGCAGCGTAGGAAGGGGAGTCTATGGCTACACCTTC
TRBJ1-2 TRBV24-1 NA NA CATSDFPQMNGYTF TGTGCCACCAGTGATTTCCCGCAGATGAACGGCTACACCTTC
TRBJ1-2 TRBV5-1 few TRBD1 CASSAGQGGYGYTF TGCGCCAGCAGCGCCGGACAGGGGGGCTATGGCTACACCTTC
TRBJ1-2 TRBV5-1 few NA CASSLGGDYGYTF TGCGCCAGCAGCTTGGGCGGGGATTATGGCTACACCTTC
TRBJ1-5 TRBV4-1 NA TRBD1 CASSGVQGNQPQHF TGCGCCAGCAGCGGTGTACAGGGGAATCAGCCCCAGCATTTT
TRBJ2-1 TRBV12-3/TRBV12-4 NA TRBD1 CASSFRDRGYNEQFF TGTGCCAGCAGTTTCCGGGACAGGGGTTACAATGAGCAGTTCTTC
TRBJ2-1 TRBV7-2 NA NA CASSLSATAYNEQFF TGTGCCAGCAGCTTATCCGCGACGGCGTACAATGAGCAGTTCTTC
TRBJ2-5 TRBV5-1 few NA CASSTNPDSETQYF TGCGCCAGCAGCACCAACCCTGACTCTGAGACCCAGTACTTC
TRBJ2-1 TRBV10-3 NA TRBD1 CAISPRDRGLYEQFF TGTGCCATCAGTCCCCGGGACAGGGGGCTCTATGAGCAGTTCTTC
TRBJ2-7 TRBV3-1 NA NA CASSQGYFEQYF TGTGCCAGCAGCCAGGGCTACTTCGAGCAGTACTTC
TRBJ2-7 TRBV20-1 few TRBD2 CSARTSSYEQYF TGCAGTGCCCGGACTAGCTCCTACGAGCAGTACTTC
TRBJ2-5 TRBV20-1 NA TRBD2 CSAIPGLATETQYF TGCAGTGCCATCCCGGGACTAGCGACGGAGACCCAGTACTTC
TRBJ2-5 TRBV20-1 few TRBD2 CSAARLAGYQETQYF TGCAGTGCTGCCAGACTAGCGGGATACCAAGAGACCCAGTACTTC
TRBJ1-1 TRBV12-3/TRBV12-4 NA NA CASPGALMNTEAFF TGTGCCAGCCCCGGGGCCTTGATGAACACTGAAGCTTTCTTT
TRBJ2-7 TRBV5-1 NA NA CASSLAPGIAYEQYF TGCGCCAGCAGCTTGGCCCCGGGCATAGCCTACGAGCAGTACTTC
TRBJ1-1 TRBV7-9 NA TRBD1 CASSVSSGGSAFF TGTGCCAGCAGCGTGTCTTCAGGGGGGTCTGCTTTCTTT
TRBJ1-2 TRBV4-1 NA NA CASSPAGGAGGYTF TGCGCCAGCAGCCCGGCTGGGGGCGCGGGTGGCTACACCTTC
TRBJ1-1 TRBV6-1 once NA CASRETRATEAFF TGTGCCAGCAGGGAAACCAGGGCCACTGAAGCTTTCTTT
TRBJ1-1 TRBV7-3 NA NA CASSSGPGRNTEAFF TGTGCCAGCAGCTCGGGTCCCGGGAGAAACACTGAAGCTTTCTTT
TRBJ2-1 TRBV9 NA NA CASSAEDSQGAEQFF TGTGCCAGCAGCGCGGAGGACTCGCAGGGTGCGGAGCAGTTCTTC
TRBJ1-2 TRBV5-4 NA TRBD1 CASSAGQGNGYTF TGTGCCAGCAGCGCAGGACAGGGAAATGGCTACACCTTC
TRBJ2-7 TRBV4-1 NA NA CASSQARGFGSYEQYF TGCGCCAGCAGCCAAGCGAGGGGCTTCGGCTCCTACGAGCAGTACTTC
TRBJ2-4 TRBV5-1 many TRBD1 CASSFGTELLAKNIQYF TGCGCCAGCAGCTTCGGGACAGAACTTTTAGCCAAAAACATTCAGTACTTC
TRBJ2-1 TRBV20-1 few TRBD1 CSARFLGTGSYNEQFF TGCAGTGCTAGATTCCTCGGGACAGGCTCCTACAATGAGCAGTTCTTC
TRBJ2-3 TRBV24-1 few NA CATSREADTQYF TGTGCCACCAGTCGAGAGGCAGATACGCAGTATTTT
TRBJ2-1 TRBV24-1 NA TRBD2 CATSDLAGGPDEQFF TGTGCCACCAGTGATCTAGCGGGAGGGCCAGATGAGCAGTTCTTC
TRBJ1-1 TRBV5-8 NA NA CASSSPLDTEAFF TGTGCCAGCAGCTCCCCTTTGGACACTGAAGCTTTCTTT
TRBJ2-6 TRBV2 NA TRBD2 CASRGLAGGLRANVLTF TGTGCCAGCAGAGGACTAGCGGGAGGGTTAAGGGCCAACGTCCTGACTTTC
TRBJ1-3 TRBV9 NA NA CASSVGDTSRNTIYF TGTGCCAGCAGCGTTGGCGACACTTCCCGAAACACCATATATTTT
TRBJ2-7 TRBV29-1 few TRBD1 CSVEGQAGTGGEDYEQYF TGCAGCGTTGAAGGACAAGCAGGGACAGGGGGAGAGGACTACGAGCAGTACTTC
TRBJ1-2 TRBV9 NA NA CASSVEVRPAGYGYTF TGTGCCAGCAGCGTAGAGGTCCGCCCGGCGGGCTATGGCTACACCTTC
TRBJ2-2 TRBV29-1 NA NA CSVESASRGELFF TGCAGCGTTGAATCGGCTAGCAGGGGGGAGCTGTTTTTT
TRBJ2-3 TRBV5-1 NA NA CASRPGTMDTQYF TGCGCCAGCAGGCCGGGGACGATGGATACGCAGTATTTT
TRBJ2-7 TRBV27 NA TRBD1 CASSSPGQGAWEQYF TGTGCCAGCAGTTCCCCGGGACAGGGGGCTTGGGAGCAGTACTTC
TRBJ1-1 TRBV7-9 NA NA CASSLGAGPNTEAFF TGTGCCAGCAGCTTAGGTGCAGGGCCGAACACTGAAGCTTTCTTT
TRBJ2-3 TRBV27 NA NA CASSLVIPADTQYF TGTGCCAGCAGTTTAGTCATTCCAGCAGATACGCAGTATTTT
TRBJ2-7 TRBV3-1 NA NA CASSGYSGSYEQYF TGTGCCAGCAGTGGATACTCAGGGTCCTACGAGCAGTACTTC
TRBJ1-5 TRBV4-2 once NA CASSQDGNSNQPQHF TGTGCCAGCAGTCAAGACGGAAATAGCAATCAGCCCCAGCATTTT
TRBJ2-1 TRBV29-1 NA TRBD2 CSVRGTSYNEQFF TGCAGCGTTCGCGGGACTAGTTACAATGAGCAGTTCTTC
TRBJ2-7 TRBV27 few NA CASSLRGGLGYEQYF TGTGCCAGCAGTTTACGCGGAGGGCTGGGTTACGAGCAGTACTTC
TRBJ1-1 TRBV12-3/TRBV12-4 few NA CASRSGWNTEAFF TGTGCCAGCAGGTCAGGGTGGAACACTGAAGCTTTCTTT
TRBJ2-1 TRBV6-2/TRBV6-3 few NA CASGPVRDNEQFF TGTGCCAGCGGCCCTGTCAGGGACAATGAGCAGTTCTTC
TRBJ2-5 TRBV5-1 few NA CASSHDQPLETQYF TGCGCCAGCAGCCACGACCAACCCCTGGAGACCCAGTACTTC
TRBJ2-6 TRBV6-5 many TRBD1 CASSYLAGSTGHLWGANVLTF TGTGCCAGCAGTTACCTAGCCGGATCGACAGGGCACCTATGGGGGGCCAACGTCCTGACTTTC